This is a list of T cell receptor beta chains from one sample in a study of shared clonotypes between healthy human individuals. Assay: immunoSEQ multiplex PCR; the TCRdb copy retains only in-frame clones and omits some. The sample has 2 million to 2.5 million clones; 85% to 95% are singletons. The sequenced sample was naive CD4+ T cells from PBMCs. The receptors shown here come from a man between 18 and 35 years old in good health. Some clones in this sample may be carry-over from other donors' samples. CDR3s include the opening cysteine and the closing phenylalanine or tryptophan. A D gene is named only where the DNA matches it firmly. Size values are once, few and many counts, or a class for expanded clones, and some rows have none.

>TRBV2|-|-|TRBJ1-1
CASRSGNTEAFF
TGTGCCAGCAGGAGCGGGAACACTGAAGCTTTCTTT
>TRBV2|once|TRBD1|TRBJ2-5
CASNRGVGETQYF
TGTGCCAGCAACAGGGGAGTAGGAGAGACCCAGTACTTC
>TRBV5-1|once|-|TRBJ2-3
CASSSEPQGGSTDTQYF
TGCGCCAGCAGCTCGGAACCTCAGGGGGGGAGCACAGATACGCAGTATTTT
>TRBV30|-|TRBD1|TRBJ2-1
CAWSRDRGGYNEQFF
TGTGCCTGGAGTAGAGACAGGGGGGGCTACAATGAGCAGTTCTTC
>TRBV21-1|-|-|TRBJ2-7
CASSSQRLAGGCEQYF
TGTGCCAGCAGCTCGCAGAGACTAGCGGGAGGATGTGAGCAGTACTTC
>TRBV5-4|-|TRBD2|TRBJ2-3
CASSLGGTSRTDTQYF
TGTGCCAGCAGCTTGGGGGGGACTAGTCGCACAGATACGCAGTATTTT
>TRBV4-3|-|TRBD1|TRBJ2-2
CASSQYPGQDAGELFF
TGCGCCAGCAGCCAGTACCCGGGACAGGACGCCGGGGAGCTGTTTTTT
>TRBV7-9|-|-|TRBJ2-7
CASSPQYEQYF
TGTGCCAGCAGCCCACAGTACGAGCAGTACTTC
>TRBV5-8|-|-|TRBJ2-3
CASSFGQIPDTQYF
TGTGCCAGCAGCTTCGGACAGATACCAGATACGCAGTATTTT
>TRBV9|-|TRBD2|TRBJ2-2
CASSVRGGGPDTGELFF
TGTGCCAGCAGCGTGCGGGGGGGAGGGCCCGACACCGGGGAGCTGTTTTTT
>TRBV28|-|-|TRBJ1-2
CASSLSGRGQANYGYTF
TGTGCCAGCAGTTTAAGTGGACGGGGCCAAGCTAACTATGGCTACACCTTC
>TRBV18|-|-|TRBJ2-7
CASSPGPRHYEQYF
TGTGCCAGCTCACCCGGGCCTAGACACTACGAGCAGTACTTC
>TRBV7-2|-|TRBD2|TRBJ2-1
CASSLGPSGRADEQFF
TGTGCCAGCAGCTTAGGGCCTAGCGGGAGGGCCGATGAGCAGTTCTTC
>TRBV6-6|-|-|TRBJ1-1
CASSLPLGRTNTEAFF
TGTGCCAGCAGTTTACCCCTCGGCAGGACTAACACTGAAGCTTTCTTT
>TRBV21-1|-|-|TRBJ2-7
CASSTTGIYEQYF
TGTGCCAGCAGCACAACGGGGATCTACGAGCAGTACTTC
>TRBV29-1|-|TRBD1|TRBJ2-5
CSGQTGSQTQYF
TGCAGCGGGCAGACAGGGTCCCAGACCCAGTACTTC
>TRBV14|-|TRBD2|TRBJ2-5
CASSQGVGRLAETQYF
TGTGCCAGCAGCCAAGGTGTCGGGAGGTTAGCGGAGACCCAGTACTTC